Presented here are 13 T cell receptor beta chains from one specimen sequenced in a study of molecular identifiers for immune sequencing clone quantification. TCRdb re-derived calls from the PCR reads in MiXCR, one entry per CDR3 protein. Of hundreds of thousands of distinct CDR3 sequences listed, 25% are singletons. The sequencing input was naive CD8+ T cells from blood, with Jurkat cell RNA spiked in. The subset was: FACS-sorted CD8+CD4-CCR7+CD45RA+ naive T cells. The receptors were gathered from a human donor in good health. Some libraries in this study had Jurkat cell RNA spiked in.

This clonotype occurred many times. The gene calls are TRBV2 and TRBJ2-3; 9 bases match TRBD2. V shed 3 bases, J shed 4 bases, and the junction held 5 bases outside the gene matches. Per the germline V gene, CDR1 is SNHLY and CDR2 is FYNNEI. This CDR3 region has 15 residues. CDR3 amino acids: CASSETGLAADTQYF. The CDR3, as DNA: TGTGCCAGCAGTGAGACGGGACTAGCCGCAGATACGCAGTATTTT.

This clonotype was detected many times. The chain uses TRBV4-1 and TRBJ1-1, with TRBD1 identical over 9 bases. The CDR3 loop spans 17 amino acids. V dropped 5 bases and J dropped 2; count of bases not matched to a gene: 12. The V gene's germline CDR1 is MGHRA and CDR2 YSYEKL. Here the CDR3 reads CASSNSVQGALNTEAFF. For the CDR3, the DNA is TGCGCCAGCAGCAACTCGGTACAGGGGGCGCTTAACACTGAAGCTTTCTTT.

The chain recombines TRBV4-3 with TRBJ2-1, with D uncertain. There are 17 residues in the CDR3. V lost 0 bases and J lost 0, with 12 bases in between. Germline V gene sequence: CDR1 LGHNA, CDR2 YSLEER. The CDR3 reads CASSQEGWDSSYNEQFF. CDR3 nucleotides: TGCGCCAGCAGCCAAGAAGGTTGGGATAGCTCCTACAATGAGCAGTTCTTC.

The chain has TRBV5-6 and TRBJ1-4; D gene unclear. V was clipped by 4 bases and J by 13 bases, with 23 bases between them. CDR3 length equals 15 residues. Germline values: CDR1 SGHDT, CDR2 YYEEEE. The CDR3 sequence: CASSTAVERMELLFF. As DNA, the CDR3 is TGTGCCAGCAGCACAGCCGTTGAGAGGATGGAATTACTGTTTTTT.

Of note for this clonotype: A much larger clonotype is one base distant, so this may be a read error. This CDR3 fails to terminate in the conserved phenylalanine or tryptophan, so it likely reflects a read error. V gene TRBV29-1 combines with J gene TRBJ1-1, with 7 bases lining up with TRBD1. The CDR3 has 13 residues. The V and J ends lost 8 bases and 4 bases, in that order; junction bases with no gene match: 10. CDR1 is SQVTM, CDR2 ANQGSEA, per germline. CDR3 in DNA: TGCAGCACGACAGGGCAGGGGGTCACTGAAGCTTTCCTT. Translated, it gives CSTTGQGVTEAFL.

Ten or more counts support this clonotype. This chain links TRBV24-1 with TRBJ2-3; D perhaps matches TRBD2 (5 bases). Per the germline V gene, CDR1 is KGHDR and CDR2 is SFDVKD. V was shortened by 5 bases and J by 2 bases, with 7 bases between the two germline ends. The CDR3 runs to 13 residues. For the CDR3, the DNA is TGTGCCACCAGTGCAGGACTCACAGATACGCAGTATTTT. The encoded protein is CATSAGLTDTQYF.

There are many counts of this clonotype. The chain recombines TRBV2 with TRBJ2-7; 9 bases align to TRBD2. From germline, CDR1 is SNHLY and CDR2 FYNNEI. This CDR3 region has 15 residues. V lost 3 bases, J lost 4 bases, and 7 bases stayed unmatched. The chain's CDR3 is CASSDYAGGPYEQYF. Written as DNA, the CDR3 is TGTGCCAGCAGTGATTATGCGGGGGGGCCTTACGAGCAGTACTTC.

There are a few counts of this clonotype. The chain links TRBV25-1 to TRBJ2-1; a weak D match, TRBD2 (5 bases). Germline CDR1 and CDR2: MGHDK and SYGVNS. Trimming pared 1 base from V and 7 bases from J, leaving 11 bases between. The length of the CDR3 is 14 residues. The CDR3 DNA is TGTGCCAGCAGTGAATTCCCGGGGATGAATGAGCAGTTCTTC. As protein: CASSEFPGMNEQFF.

As to this clonotype: This sequence may be a read error, since a much larger clone differs from it by one base. V gene TRBV7-2 combines with J gene TRBJ2-1; 9 bases agree with TRBD2. Germline V lookup: CDR1 SGHTA, CDR2 FQGNSA. This CDR3 contains 19 residues. The CDR3 reads CASSLVVRYWTSDYNEQLF. In nucleotides, the CDR3 is TGTGCCAGCAGCTTAGTCGTCAGGTACTGGACTAGCGACTACAATGAGCAGCTCTTC. Combining the CDR3 with reference TRBV7-2 and TRBJ2-1 gives the whole variable domain GAGVSQSPSNKVTEKGKDVELRCDPISGHTALYWYRQSLGQGLEFLIYFQGNSAPDKSGLPSDRFSAERTGGSVSTLTIQRTQQEDSAVYLCASSLVVRYWTSDYNEQLFGPGTRLTVL.

With regard to this clonotype: A read error may be the cause here, since a much bigger clone is one base away. A read error is likely, as this CDR3 ends without the conserved phenylalanine or tryptophan. CDR3 coding DNA: TGTGCCAGCAGTGATCACCCGGACACCATGAACACTGAAGCTTTCCTT. Its protein product is CASSDHPDTMNTEAFL. The chain is built from TRBV25-1 and TRBJ1-1; D is possibly TRBD1 (5 bases). CDR3 size: 16 residues. Germline values: CDR1 MGHDK, CDR2 SYGVNS. V was clipped by 3 bases and J by 0 bases, with 14 bases between them.

V is TRBV12-3 or TRBV12-4 and J is TRBJ2-7; D is unresolved. CDR3 length: 12 amino acids. Between the trimmed V and J ends, which lost 3 bases and 5 bases, there was a span of 8 bases. The CDR3 sequence: CASSFLGDEQYF. CDR3 nucleotides: TGTGCCAGCAGTTTTTTGGGTGACGAGCAGTACTTC.

There are a few counts of this clonotype. The V call is TRBV13, the J call TRBJ2-3, with 11 bases lining up with TRBD1. This CDR3 has 17 residues. V dropped 4 bases and J dropped 1; count of bases not matched to a gene: 7. The germline gives CDR1 PRHDT, CDR2 FYEKMQ (reference sequence). In nucleotides, the CDR3 is TGTGCCAGCAGCTCAAACCTGGGACAGGGGGGCACAGATACGCAGTATTTT. Its translation: CASSSNLGQGGTDTQYF.

Concerning this clonotype itself: Just one base apart from a much larger clone, this may be a read error. The V gene is TRBV7-9, the J gene TRBJ2-5; D unclear. Germline V gene data show CDR1 as SEHNR and CDR2 as FQNEAQ (reference sequence). This CDR3 is built from 16 residues. CDR3 sequence reads: CGSSQPGSDIQETQYF. CDR3 nucleotide sequence: TGTGGCAGCAGCCAACCGGGCTCGGATATCCAAGAGACCCAGTACTTC.